The T cell receptor beta chain under discussion was sequenced for a study of cytomegalovirus exposure and HLA in healthy donors. Whole-study findings and limits: In a later analysis, TCR beta V- and J-gene trimming showed a link to a missense DCLRE1C variant. When a later analysis was performed, an Asian-associated ancestry cluster reportedly had fewer N-insertions than the approximately 680-donor mean. In vitro work confirmed that a few CMV-associated chains recognize CMV antigens.

Vbeta (60) and Jbeta (13) primers were used in the PCR. Assay used: immunoSEQ multiplex PCR; TCRdb lists only in-frame clones, some missing. In the table there are 150,000 or so clones, 60% to 80% of which are singletons. As to this clone: Its antigen is not known.

This CDR3 comprises 14 residues. Germline CDR1 is MGHDK and CDR2 is SYGVNS. The ends lost 5 bases at V and 1 base at J; junction bases unmatched: 4. This sequence was found in a man younger than 35 in good health and CMV-seropositive. Sample: PBMCs. The chain combines TRBV25-1 with TRBJ1-1; 7 bases are a match to TRBD1. The CDR3 DNA sequence: TGTGCCAGCAGTACGACAGGGTCGAACACTGAAGCTTTCTTT. It specifies CASSTTGSNTEAFF. Full variable domain (outside the CDR3, taken from reference TRBV25-1 and TRBJ1-1): EADIYQTPRYLVIGTGKKITLECSQTMGHDKMYWYQQDPGMELHLIHYSYGVNSTEKGDLSSESTVSRIRTEHFPLTLESARPSHTSQYLCASSTTGSNTEAFFGQGTRLTVV.